This passage covers 28 T cell receptor beta chains from one sample sequenced in a study of cytomegalovirus exposure and HLA in healthy donors. The table came from immunoSEQ multiplex PCR; TCRdb's copy has only in-frame clones and leaves some out. The sample comprises 100,000 to 150,000 clones, about 88% of which are singletons, and approximately 1.5% rests with the top ten. Source material: PBMCs. The source is a man aged 25 to 45 in good health and CMV-seronegative.

The chain links TRBV2 to TRBJ2-2, with D possibly matching TRBD1 (6 bases). The CDR3 length is 14 residues. The V and J ends lost 6 bases and 6 bases respectively, with 14 bases between them. The germline CDR1 and CDR2 sequences are SNHLY and FYNNEI. The CDR3, as DNA: TGTGCCAGCAGCCAAAGACAGGCCCCCGGGGAGCTGTTTTTT. Its protein is CASSQRQAPGELFF.

To note about this clone: Other DNA sequences in this sample translate to the same CDR3. The genes are TRBV6-5 and TRBJ1-2, with 9 bases that match TRBD1. The length of the CDR3 is 14 residues. Losses at the gene ends were 3 bases for V and 2 bases for J; bases not matched to a gene: 1. CDR1 is MNHEY, CDR2 SVGAGI, per germline. In DNA form, the CDR3 reads TGTGCCAGCAGTTATGGACAGGGGAACTATGGCTACACCTTC. Translating it yields CASSYGQGNYGYTF.

This clone was counted ten times or more. The J gene is TRBJ2-7, the V gene TRBV10-1, with a weak D call TRBD2 (6 bases). The CDR3 consists of 13 residues. Trimming took 5 bases from V and 5 from J, leaving 13 bases between them. Germline-derived CDR1 and CDR2 are WNHNN and SYGVQD (reference sequence). The CDR3 nucleotides read TGCGCCAGCAGTTTGGGAGGAGAACACGAGCAGTACTTC. It codes for CASSLGGEHEQYF.

The chain carries TRBV7-9 and TRBJ1-1; 7 bases line up with TRBD1. The length of the CDR3 is 15 residues. The V gene's germline CDR1 is SEHNR and CDR2 FQNEAQ (reference sequence). The V gene end was trimmed by 3 bases and the J gene end by 2 bases; junction bases not matched to a gene: 6. The CDR3 sequence is CASSLVGTVNTEAFF. Here the CDR3 DNA reads TGTGCCAGCAGCTTGGTAGGGACAGTCAACACTGAAGCTTTCTTT. Complete variable domain (other parts from reference TRBV7-9 and TRBJ1-1): DTGVSQNPRHKITKRGQNVTFRCDPISEHNRLYWYRQTLGQGPEFLTYFQNEAQLEKSRLLSDRFSAERPKGSFSTLEIQRTEQGDSAMYLCASSLVGTVNTEAFFGQGTRLTVV.

The chain is built from TRBV11-2 and TRBJ1-6; 8 nucleotides match TRBD1. CDR1 SGHAT and CDR2 FQNNGV come from the germline V gene. The CDR3 runs 14 residues. Trimming cost V 5 bases and J 11 bases; bases outside gene matches: 8. CDR3 sequence reads: CASSPRQGFTPLHF. The CDR3 nucleotides are TGTGCCAGCAGCCCTCGACAGGGGTTCACACCCCTCCACTTT.

V and J are TRBV2 and TRBJ1-5, with TRBD1 matching 11 bases. Germline loops: CDR1 SNHLY, CDR2 FYNNEI. The CDR3 covers 15 residues. J was trimmed by 6 bases and V by 4 bases; bases with no gene match: 5. CDR3 in amino acids: CASSGGTGGPQPQHF. CDR3 in DNA: TGTGCCAGCAGTGGAGGGACAGGGGGTCCTCAGCCCCAGCATTTT. Based on the CDR3 plus reference TRBV2 and TRBJ1-5, the full variable domain is EPEVTQTPSHQVTQMGQEVILRCVPISNHLYFYWYRQILGQKVEFLVSFYNNEISEKSEIFDDQFSVERPDGSNFTLKIRSTKLEDSAMYFCASSGGTGGPQPQHFGDGTRLSIL.

The rearrangement links TRBV6-5 to TRBJ1-5, with D maybe TRBD1 (6 bases). The CDR3 is 15 residues long. The germline gives CDR1 MNHEY, CDR2 SVGAGI. Trimming took off 6 bases at V and 0 bases at J, with 12 bases between the two ends. CDR3 region: CASSLDRNSNQPQHF. The CDR3 nucleotides read TGTGCCAGCAGCCTGGACAGAAATAGCAATCAGCCCCAGCATTTT.

V and J are TRBV7-9 and TRBJ1-2; no clear D gene. The V gene's germline CDR1 is SEHNR and CDR2 FQNEAQ (reference sequence). V was shortened by 3 bases and J by 5 bases, with 16 bases between the two germline ends. This CDR3 is 15 amino acids long. The CDR3 DNA reads as TGTGCCAGCAGCTTCAGCGGAGGCCGTGGTTATGGCTACACCTTC. This sequence encodes CASSFSGGRGYGYTF.

This clone came up once. The rearrangement uses TRBV7-9 and TRBJ1-1; D is uncertain. Trimming pared 5 bases from V and 0 bases from J, leaving 16 bases between. CDR3 length: 16 amino acids. Looked up from germline, CDR1 is SEHNR and CDR2 is FQNEAQ (reference sequence). Written as DNA, the CDR3 is TGTGCCAGCAGCCGAGACCGGGAGGCCCTGAACACTGAAGCTTTCTTT. Translation gives CASSRDREALNTEAFF.

The chain couples TRBV6-5 to TRBJ2-7; 10 nucleotides agree with TRBD1. The CDR3 sequence is 14 residues long. J was trimmed by 3 bases and V by 6 bases; bases with no gene match: 5. In germline, CDR1 is MNHEY, CDR2 SVGAGI. CDR3 protein: CASSRGDRGYEQYF. In DNA form, the CDR3 reads TGTGCCAGCAGCAGAGGGGACAGGGGCTACGAGCAGTACTTC.

The genes are TRBV15 and TRBJ2-6; a weak D match, TRBD1 (6 bases). Trimming shortened V by 4 bases and J by 1 base, and 11 bases separated the two germline ends. This CDR3 contains 16 residues. Germline V gives CDR1 LNHNV, CDR2 YYDKDF (reference sequence). In DNA form, the CDR3 reads TGTGCCACCAGCACACAAACAGGGTCTGGGGCCAACGTCCTGACTTTC. Its translation: CATSTQTGSGANVLTF.

The rearrangement links TRBV11-2 to TRBJ2-7; 7 nucleotides match TRBD1. Germline trimming cut 4 bases from V and 3 bases from J; bases unmatched to any gene: 3. Germline CDR1 SGHAT, CDR2 FQNNGV. This CDR3 is 13 amino acids long. This CDR3 is CASSWTGNYEQYF. The DNA for the CDR3 is TGTGCCAGCAGCTGGACAGGTAACTACGAGCAGTACTTC.

This clone has only a few counts. The chain couples TRBV6-1 to TRBJ2-7; 10 bases agree with TRBD2. V trimming: 4 bases; J trimming: 3 bases; junction bases outside the gene matches: 0. Germline CDR1 and CDR2: MNHNS and SASEGT. The CDR3 totals 13 residues. Here the CDR3 reads CASSVAGGYEQYF. CDR3 DNA sequence: TGTGCCAGCAGTGTAGCGGGAGGCTACGAGCAGTACTTC.

The chain links TRBV19 to TRBJ1-1; D remains unclear. The germline CDR1 and CDR2 sequences are LNHDA and SQIVND (reference sequence). The CDR3 has 14 amino acids. The V gene lost 3 bases and the J gene lost 0 bases, with 8 bases spanning the gap. The DNA of the CDR3 is TGTGCCAGTAGTATTGTGTCGGTGAACACTGAAGCTTTCTTT. Translation: CASSIVSVNTEAFF. Looking up the rest from reference TRBV19 and TRBJ1-1 gives the full variable domain: DGGITQSPKYLFRKEGQNVTLSCEQNLNHDAMYWYRQDPGQGLRLIYYSQIVNDFQKGDIAEGYSVSREKKESFPLTVTSAQKNPTAFYLCASSIVSVNTEAFFGQGTRLTVV.

The chain links TRBV6-5 to TRBJ2-7; D remains unclear. CDR3 length: 11 residues. The ends were cut back, 3 bases at V and 7 bases at J, with 7 bases in the middle. Germline V gives CDR1 MNHEY, CDR2 SVGAGI. CDR3 sequence reads: CASSYSGEQYF. As DNA, the CDR3 is TGTGCCAGCAGTTATTCGGGTGAGCAGTACTTC.

The gene calls are TRBV7-6 and TRBJ2-1; D gene uncertain. The CDR3 sequence is 13 residues long. The V and J ends lost 8 bases and 10 bases respectively, with 18 bases between them. The V gene's germline CDR1 is SGHVS and CDR2 FNYEAQ. CDR3 nucleotides: TGTGCCAGCGGCGCGTGGGCAGGCCACGAGCAGTTCTTC. It is translated as CASGAWAGHEQFF.

This sequence joins TRBV4-2 and TRBJ2-4; 11 bases line up with TRBD2. Trimming removed 4 bases from V and 1 base from J; junction bases left unmatched: 15. The length of the CDR3 is 20 residues. Germline CDR1 is LGHNA and CDR2 is YNFKEQ. As DNA, the CDR3 is TGTGCCAGCAGCCCGAGGGACGTAGCGGGAGGGTCGGGGGCCAAAAACATTCAGTACTTC. It yields the protein CASSPRDVAGGSGAKNIQYF.

This clone appeared once. J is TRBJ1-5 and V is TRBV10-3; perhaps TRBD1 as D (6 bases). This CDR3 is built from 15 residues. CDR1 ENHRY and CDR2 SYGVKD come from the germline V gene. Trimming left V 3 bases short and J 7 bases short, with 16 bases between. The CDR3 DNA is TGTGCCATCAGTGATTCCTCCGGGACAACACAGCCCCAGCATTTT. Encoded protein: CAISDSSGTTQPQHF.

This chain connects TRBV29-1 to TRBJ1-1, with 7 bases lining up with TRBD1. V shed 5 bases, J shed 8 bases, and the junction held 8 bases outside the gene matches. Looked up from germline, CDR1 is SQVTM and CDR2 is ANQGSEA. The CDR3 loop spans 12 amino acids. The CDR3 loop reads CSVRTGQREAFF. The CDR3 nucleotides read TGCAGCGTTCGGACGGGACAGAGAGAAGCTTTCTTT.

J is TRBJ2-2 and V is TRBV10-3; 11 nucleotides agree with TRBD2. CDR3 length: 14 amino acids. V dropped 9 bases and J dropped 2; count of bases not matched to a gene: 2. Germline lookup yields CDR1 ENHRY and CDR2 SYGVKD. This CDR3 is CAIRLAGNTGELFF. CDR3 in DNA: TGTGCCATAAGACTAGCGGGAAACACCGGGGAGCTGTTTTTT.

This rearrangement joins TRBV5-1 to TRBJ2-5; TRBD2 aligns across 10 bases. Germline loops: CDR1 SGHRS, CDR2 YFSETQ. The CDR3 is 14 residues long. With 3 bases clipped from V and 2 bases from J, the junction kept 1 base outside the gene matches. DNA of the CDR3: TGCGCCAGCAGCTGGACTAGCGGTCAAGAGACCCAGTACTTC. Translating it yields CASSWTSGQETQYF.

The V call is TRBV7-9, the J call TRBJ1-4, with 7 bases identical to TRBD1. With V trimmed by 2 bases and J by 7 bases, 16 bases remained unmatched. The germline V gene has CDR1 SEHNR and CDR2 FQNEAQ (reference sequence). This CDR3 is built from 18 residues. The CDR3 DNA reads as TGTGCCAGCAGCTTACTTAAACCACTCCGGGACAGATCTGAAAAACTGTTTTTT. Translating gives CASSLLKPLRDRSEKLFF.

This clone has more than one count but fewer than ten. This chain joins TRBV30 and TRBJ1-5; TRBD1 agrees at 8 bases. V shed 1 base, J shed 0 bases, and the junction held 2 bases outside the gene matches. Germline V gene lookup returns CDR1 GTSNPN and CDR2 SVGIG (reference sequence). This CDR3 has 15 residues. The CDR3 protein is CAWSAGGRSNQPQHF. The CDR3 DNA reads TGTGCCTGGAGTGCAGGGGGCCGTAGCAATCAGCCCCAGCATTTT.

This clone was counted once. The chain links TRBV6-5 to TRBJ2-5, with D possibly TRBD2 on 5 matching bases. V was pared by 4 bases and J by 1 base, with 13 bases between. Germline CDR1 MNHEY, CDR2 SVGAGI. The CDR3 consists of 15 residues. CDR3 DNA: TGTGCCAGCAGTTCGAGCGGAAAATTCCAAGAGACCCAGTACTTC. It yields the protein CASSSSGKFQETQYF.

The chain couples TRBV6-4 to TRBJ1-2; TRBD1 matches at 8 bases. The CDR3 sequence is 11 residues long. V lost 7 bases and J lost 7; bases outside the gene matches: 2. The germline gives CDR1 MRHNA, CDR2 SNTAGT. The CDR3 sequence is CASKTGVGYTF. For the CDR3, the DNA is TGTGCCAGCAAGACAGGGGTTGGCTACACCTTC.

The chain combines TRBV7-2 with TRBJ1-2, with D possibly being TRBD1 (6 bases). The length of the CDR3 is 11 residues. V was trimmed by 8 bases and J by 4 bases, leaving 8 bases between them. Germline values: CDR1 SGHTA, CDR2 FQGNSA. In DNA, the CDR3 is TGTGCCAGCCTGGGGGCCTATGGCTACACCTTC. Translating it yields CASLGAYGYTF.

V is TRBV28 and J is TRBJ2-7, with D hard to call. The CDR3 contains 15 residues. Germline assignment: CDR1 MDHEN and CDR2 SYDVKM. Trimming took 7 bases from V and 7 from J, leaving 23 bases between them. The CDR3 region is CASIPRKEREGEQYF. In DNA, the CDR3 is TGTGCCAGCATCCCTCGGAAGGAGCGAGAAGGTGAGCAGTACTTC.

This chain links TRBV5-4 with TRBJ1-1; TRBD1 is a possible D gene (6 bases). The germline V gene has CDR1 SGHNT and CDR2 YYREEE (reference sequence). The CDR3 sequence is 13 residues long. The V end lost 4 bases, the J end lost 4 bases, and 11 bases lay between the germline ends. CDR3 amino acids: CASSAWTATEAFF. The CDR3 region has the DNA TGTGCCAGCAGCGCGTGGACAGCCACTGAAGCTTTCTTT.